A single sample is the source of the 9 T cell receptor beta chains below, sequenced in a study of identifying expanded T cells in peripheral blood. The method was immunoSEQ multiplex PCR; TCRdb's version includes in-frame clones alone and lacks a portion of them. This sample carries around 120,000 clones, about 88% of them seen once, and the ten largest clones take about 8%. Material: blood. These receptors were collected from a person between 18 and 75 years old in good health.

This CDR3 reads CASSVEGDSNYGYTF. In DNA form, the CDR3 reads TGTGCCAGCAGCGTAGAAGGGGACAGCAACTATGGCTACACCTTC. This chain links TRBV9 with TRBJ1-2, with 7 bases matching TRBD1. The ends lost 0 bases at V and 2 bases at J; junction bases unmatched: 4. CDR3 length equals 15 residues. The germline gives CDR1 SGDLS, CDR2 YYNGEE.

The J gene is TRBJ1-1, the V gene TRBV7-9; possible D gene TRBD1, 5 bases. CDR1 SEHNR and CDR2 FQNEAQ come from the germline V gene (reference sequence). This CDR3 spans 14 amino acids. The ends were cut back, 2 bases at V and 4 bases at J, with 11 bases in the middle. The CDR3 sequence is CASSLQGPGTEAFF. The DNA for the CDR3 is TGTGCCAGCAGCTTACAGGGCCCGGGCACTGAAGCTTTCTTT.

The chain uses TRBV10-3 and TRBJ2-3; tentatively, D is TRBD1 (6 bases). V lost 7 bases to trimming and J lost 0 bases, with 11 bases between them. The CDR3 runs to 14 residues. The germline V gene has CDR1 ENHRY and CDR2 SYGVKD. CDR3 region: CAIMRTESTDTQYF. The CDR3 bases are TGTGCCATCATGAGGACAGAGAGCACAGATACGCAGTATTTT.

This rearrangement joins TRBV5-6 to TRBJ1-1; D gene ambiguous. V was clipped by 2 bases and J by 8 bases, with 10 bases between them. The CDR3 has 12 amino acids. In germline, CDR1 is SGHDT, CDR2 YYEEEE. The CDR3 here is CASSLPAGEAFF. The CDR3, as DNA: TGTGCCAGCAGCTTACCGGCGGGAGAAGCTTTCTTT.

The DNA for the CDR3 is TGTGCCAGCAGCCAGGGACAGGGGCTCTCCTACGAGCAGTACTTC. It is translated as CASSQGQGLSYEQYF. V gene TRBV2 combines with J gene TRBJ2-7; 10 nucleotides line up with TRBD1. Germline V gene data show CDR1 as SNHLY and CDR2 as FYNNEI. The CDR3 is 15 amino acids. V trimming: 6 bases; J trimming: 0 bases; junction bases outside the gene matches: 5.

The chain recombines TRBV27 with TRBJ2-1; a weak D match, TRBD2 (7 bases). V was shortened by 5 bases and J by 3 bases, with 14 bases between the two germline ends. The length of the CDR3 is 15 residues. The germline CDR1 and CDR2 sequences are MNHEY and SMNVEV (reference sequence). This chain's CDR3 is CASSGRGPLYNEQFF. Written as DNA, the CDR3 is TGTGCCAGCAGTGGGCGGGGGCCCCTCTACAATGAGCAGTTCTTC.

This clone was observed a single time. V and J are TRBV5-1 and TRBJ2-7, with 7 bases identical to TRBD1. The germline V gene has CDR1 SGHRS and CDR2 YFSETQ. CDR3 length equals 12 residues. As DNA, the CDR3 is TGCGCGACAGTGAGACAGGGCTACGAGCAGTACTTC. It translates to CATVRQGYEQYF.

This clone has only a few counts. The chain carries TRBV27 and TRBJ1-4; 7 nucleotides match TRBD1. Germline loops: CDR1 MNHEY, CDR2 SMNVEV (reference sequence). The V and J ends lost 1 base and 8 bases, in that order; junction bases with no gene match: 4. The CDR3 has 14 residues. Written as DNA, the CDR3 is TGTGCCAGCAGTTTATTGTGGGACAGCGAAAAACTGTTTTTT. Translated, it gives CASSLLWDSEKLFF.

The DNA for the CDR3 is TGTGCCAGCAGTGATGACAGGGGGCACCAAGAGACCCAGTACTTC. As protein: CASSDDRGHQETQYF. The V gene is TRBV25-1, the J gene TRBJ2-5; TRBD1 aligns across 10 bases. Germline CDR1 reads MGHDK; CDR2 reads SYGVNS. This CDR3 has 15 amino acids. The ends lost 3 bases at V and 0 bases at J; junction bases unmatched: 1.